This T cell receptor (beta chain) was observed in a study of beta chain features in type 1 diabetes. The study, taken as a whole, reports: Within each of all four CD4+ subsets, Type 1 diabetes patients had TCRB CDR3s that were moderately but significantly shorter.

This clone was detected a few times. Antigen unknown. This CDR3 contains 13 residues. The germline V gene has CDR1 SGHRS and CDR2 YFSETQ. Unmatched junction bases numbered 5, after V lost 5 bases and J lost 4 bases. Sequenced material consisted of expressed TCRB transcripts (all of the isolated RNA was reverse transcribed). The repertoire was sequenced with immunoSEQ multiplex PCR; TCRdb's copy has only in-frame clones and lacks some. The sample has roughly 350,000 clones; roughly a tenth are singletons. The TCR originated in a man aged 25 to 45 with type 1 diabetes. V usage is TRBV5-1 and J usage is TRBJ1-1, with TRBD1 matching 7 bases. The sequenced sample was central memory CD4+ T cells from blood. The CDR3 DNA follows: TGCGCCAGCAGAGGGGGCGAGGGCACTGAAGCTTTCTTT. This codes for CASRGGEGTEAFF.